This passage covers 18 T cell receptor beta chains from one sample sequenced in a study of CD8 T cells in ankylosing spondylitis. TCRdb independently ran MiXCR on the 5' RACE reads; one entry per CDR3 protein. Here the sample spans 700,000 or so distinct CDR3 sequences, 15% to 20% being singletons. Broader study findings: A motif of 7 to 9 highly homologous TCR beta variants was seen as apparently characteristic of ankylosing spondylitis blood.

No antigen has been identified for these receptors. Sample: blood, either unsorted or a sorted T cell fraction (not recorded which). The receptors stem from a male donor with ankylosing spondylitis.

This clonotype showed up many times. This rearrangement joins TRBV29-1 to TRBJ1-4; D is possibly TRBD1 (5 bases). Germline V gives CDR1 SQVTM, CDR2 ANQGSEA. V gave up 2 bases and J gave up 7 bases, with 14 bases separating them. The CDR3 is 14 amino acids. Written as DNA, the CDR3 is TGCAGCGTTGAATTTGGGGGTATCGGTGAAAAACTGTTTTTT. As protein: CSVEFGGIGEKLFF.

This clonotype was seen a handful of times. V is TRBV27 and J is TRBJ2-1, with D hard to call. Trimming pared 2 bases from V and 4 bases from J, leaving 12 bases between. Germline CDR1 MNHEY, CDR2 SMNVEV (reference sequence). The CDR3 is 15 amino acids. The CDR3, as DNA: TGTGCCAGCAGTTTAGCGGCGGCTGTTTACAATGAGCAGTTCTTC. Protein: CASSLAAAVYNEQFF.

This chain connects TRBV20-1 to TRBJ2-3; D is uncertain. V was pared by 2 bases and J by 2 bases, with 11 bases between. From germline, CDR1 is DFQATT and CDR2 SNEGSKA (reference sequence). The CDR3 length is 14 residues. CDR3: CSARNALNTDTQYF. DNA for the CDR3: TGCAGTGCTAGAAACGCTCTTAACACAGATACGCAGTATTTT.

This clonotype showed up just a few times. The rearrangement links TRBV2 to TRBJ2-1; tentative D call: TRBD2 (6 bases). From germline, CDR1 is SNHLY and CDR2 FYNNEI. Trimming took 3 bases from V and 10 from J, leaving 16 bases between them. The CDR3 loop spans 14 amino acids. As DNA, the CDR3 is TGTGCCAGCAGTGAGAGGCTAGCGATCCCCGAGCAGTTCTTC. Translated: CASSERLAIPEQFF.

The CDR3 DNA sequence: TGCAGTGCCCCAGTTTACAGGGCTGGAGAGACCCAGTACTTC. This translates into CSAPVYRAGETQYF. The rearrangement joins TRBV20-1 to TRBJ2-5; D may be TRBD1 (6 bases). V dropped 6 bases and J dropped 4 bases, with 18 bases sitting between them. Germline V gene data show CDR1 as DFQATT and CDR2 as SNEGSKA (reference sequence). CDR3 length: 14 amino acids.

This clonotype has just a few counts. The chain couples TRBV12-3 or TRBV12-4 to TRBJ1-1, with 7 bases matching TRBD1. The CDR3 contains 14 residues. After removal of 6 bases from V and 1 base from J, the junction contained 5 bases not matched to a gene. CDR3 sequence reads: CASRVTGRNTEAFF. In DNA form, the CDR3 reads TGTGCCAGCAGGGTGACAGGGAGGAACACTGAAGCTTTCTTT.

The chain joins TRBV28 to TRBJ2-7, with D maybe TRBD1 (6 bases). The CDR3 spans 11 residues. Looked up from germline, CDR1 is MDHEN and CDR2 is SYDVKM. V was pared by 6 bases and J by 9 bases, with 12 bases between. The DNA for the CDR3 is TGTGCCAGCAGCCAACGACAGGTGCAGTACTTC. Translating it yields CASSQRQVQYF.

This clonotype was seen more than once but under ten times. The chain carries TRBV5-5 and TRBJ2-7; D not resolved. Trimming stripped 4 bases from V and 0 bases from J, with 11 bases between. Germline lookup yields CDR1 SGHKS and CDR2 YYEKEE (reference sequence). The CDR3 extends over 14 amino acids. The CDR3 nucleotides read TGTGCCAGCAGCCCTCAGAGTCCCTCCTACGAGCAGTACTTC. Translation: CASSPQSPSYEQYF.

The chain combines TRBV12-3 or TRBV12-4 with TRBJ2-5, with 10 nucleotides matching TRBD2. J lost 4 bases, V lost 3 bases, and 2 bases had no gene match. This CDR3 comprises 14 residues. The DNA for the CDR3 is TGTGCCAGCAGTTTTACTAGCGGGGCAGAGACCCAGTACTTC. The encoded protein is CASSFTSGAETQYF.

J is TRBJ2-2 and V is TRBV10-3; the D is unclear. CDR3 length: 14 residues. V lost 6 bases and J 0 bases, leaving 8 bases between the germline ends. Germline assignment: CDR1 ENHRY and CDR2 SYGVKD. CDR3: CAIRERANTGELFF. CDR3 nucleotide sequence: TGTGCCATCAGGGAGCGCGCGAACACCGGGGAGCTGTTTTTT.

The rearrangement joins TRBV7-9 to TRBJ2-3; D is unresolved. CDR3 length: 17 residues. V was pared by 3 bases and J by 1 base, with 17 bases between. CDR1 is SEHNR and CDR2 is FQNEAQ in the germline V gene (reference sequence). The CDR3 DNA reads TGTGCCAGCAGCTTCCCGACTGGCCCCCCTGGCACAGATACGCAGTATTTT. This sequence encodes CASSFPTGPPGTDTQYF. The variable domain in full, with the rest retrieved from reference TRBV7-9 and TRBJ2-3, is DTGVSQNPRHKITKRGQNVTFRCDPISEHNRLYWYRQTLGQGPEFLTYFQNEAQLEKSRLLSDRFSAERPKGSFSTLEIQRTEQGDSAMYLCASSFPTGPPGTDTQYFGPGTRLTVL.

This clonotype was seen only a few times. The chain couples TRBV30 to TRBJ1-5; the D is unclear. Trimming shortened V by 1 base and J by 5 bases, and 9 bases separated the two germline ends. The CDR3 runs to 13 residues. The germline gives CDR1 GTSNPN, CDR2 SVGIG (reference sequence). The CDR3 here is CAWSGAGDQPQHF. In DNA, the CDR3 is TGTGCCTGGAGTGGGGCAGGCGATCAGCCCCAGCATTTT.

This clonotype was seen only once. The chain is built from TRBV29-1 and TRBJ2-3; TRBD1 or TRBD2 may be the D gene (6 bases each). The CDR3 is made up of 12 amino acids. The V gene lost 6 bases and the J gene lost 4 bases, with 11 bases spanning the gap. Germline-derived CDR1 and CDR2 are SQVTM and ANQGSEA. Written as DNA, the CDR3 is TGCAGCGTAGGTAGGGGGGCAGATACGCAGTATTTT. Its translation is CSVGRGADTQYF.

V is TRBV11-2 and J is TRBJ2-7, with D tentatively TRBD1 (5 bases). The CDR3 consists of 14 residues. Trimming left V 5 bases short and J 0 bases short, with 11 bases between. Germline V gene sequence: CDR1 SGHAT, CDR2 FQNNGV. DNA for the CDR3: TGTGCCAGCAGCGATGCCGGACACTCCTACGAGCAGTACTTC. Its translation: CASSDAGHSYEQYF.

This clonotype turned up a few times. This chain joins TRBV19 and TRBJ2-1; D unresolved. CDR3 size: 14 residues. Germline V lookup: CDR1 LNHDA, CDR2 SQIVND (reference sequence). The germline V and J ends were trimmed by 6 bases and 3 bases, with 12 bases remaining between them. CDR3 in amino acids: CASRVCVVYNEQFF. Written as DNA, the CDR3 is TGTGCCAGTAGAGTTTGCGTGGTCTACAATGAGCAGTTCTTC.

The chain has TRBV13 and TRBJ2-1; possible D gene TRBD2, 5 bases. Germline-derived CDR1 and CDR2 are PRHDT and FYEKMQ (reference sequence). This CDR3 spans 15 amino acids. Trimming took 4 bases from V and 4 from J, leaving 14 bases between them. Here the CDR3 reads CASSSNLAQYNEQFF. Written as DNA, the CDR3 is TGTGCCAGCAGCTCTAATCTAGCACAATACAATGAGCAGTTCTTC.

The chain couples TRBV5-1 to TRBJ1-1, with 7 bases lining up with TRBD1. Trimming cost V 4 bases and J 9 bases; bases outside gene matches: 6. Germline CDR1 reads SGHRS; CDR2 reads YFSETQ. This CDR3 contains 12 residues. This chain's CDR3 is CASSSTGVQAFF. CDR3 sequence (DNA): TGCGCCAGCAGCAGCACAGGGGTACAAGCTTTCTTT. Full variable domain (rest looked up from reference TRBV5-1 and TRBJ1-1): KAGVTQTPRYLIKTRGQQVTLSCSPISGHRSVSWYQQTPGQGLQFLFEYFSETQRNKGNFPGRFSGRQFSNSRSEMNVSTLELGDSALYLCASSSTGVQAFFGQGTRLTVV.

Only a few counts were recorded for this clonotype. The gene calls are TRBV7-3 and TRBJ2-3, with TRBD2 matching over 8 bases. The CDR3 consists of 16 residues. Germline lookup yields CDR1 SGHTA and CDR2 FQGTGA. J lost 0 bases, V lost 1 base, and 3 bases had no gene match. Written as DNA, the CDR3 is TGTGCCAGCAGCTTAAGAGCGGGGGCGAGCACAGATACGCAGTATTTT. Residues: CASSLRAGASTDTQYF. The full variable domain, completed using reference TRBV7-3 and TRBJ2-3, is GAGVSQTPSNKVTEKGKYVELRCDPISGHTALYWYRQSLGQGPEFLIYFQGTGAADDSGLPNDRFFAVRPEGSVSTLKIQRTERGDSAVYLCASSLRAGASTDTQYFGPGTRLTVL.